This TCR beta chain was recorded in a study of shared clonotypes between healthy human individuals. Study information: With ages of 18 to 49, the donors were two women and a few men.

To note about this clone: Its cognate antigen is unknown.

Study-wide results and limits: Rarefaction revealed incomplete sorted-subset sequencing despite large depth.

The naive CD8 population came from CD45RO-negative cells selected for CCR7, without terminally differentiated effector memory CD45RA+ cells. The study enrolled healthy HIV-negative adults without recent acute infections or vaccinations as donors. Sorted subsets were amplified in replicate PCRs using 200 to 250 ng DNA, tens of thousands of T cell genomes. Libraries were prepared by immunoSEQ multiplex PCR; TCRdb keeps only in-frame clonotypes and omits some of them. The data hold 600,000 or so clones, with about 95% observed a single time. The receptor's source is a woman aged 25 to 45 in good health. Sequences were obtained from naive CD8+ T cells sorted from blood.

In DNA form, the CDR3 reads TGTGCCAGGAGGACGGGGCGAGGAGAGACCCAGTACTTC. Translated: CARRTGRGETQYF. The gene calls are TRBV2 and TRBJ2-5; D tentatively reads TRBD1 or TRBD2 (5 bases each). V lost 9 bases to trimming and J lost 4 bases, with 15 bases between them. CDR1 and CDR2 (germline): SNHLY, FYNNEI. The CDR3 has 13 amino acids. Filled out from reference TRBV2 and TRBJ2-5, the complete variable domain reads EPEVTQTPSHQVTQMGQEVILRCVPISNHLYFYWYRQILGQKVEFLVSFYNNEISEKSEIFDDQFSVERPDGSNFTLKIRSTKLEDSAMYFCARRTGRGETQYFGPGTRLLVL.